This is a list of T cell receptor beta chains from one sample in a study of identical twins. TCRdb re-called the 5' RACE reads with MiXCR, one entry per CDR3 protein. This sample yields under 300,000 distinct CDR3 sequences, of which approximately 8.3% are seen a single time; 3% belongs to the top ten. The same specimen was also included in a second study, on yellow fever vaccine responses in identical twins.

The sample comprised CD8+ T cells sorted from blood. These TCRs come from a woman between 18 and 29 years old in good health. Each CDR3 is given with its conserved first and last residue. A D gene is named only where the DNA matches it firmly. Size values are once, few and many counts, or a class for expanded clones, and some rows have none.

J gene | D gene | V gene | clone size | CDR3 DNA | CDR3 protein
TRBJ2-2 | TRBD2 | TRBV12-3/TRBV12-4 | - | TGTGCCATCAGGCCGGGACTAGCGGGGGGGCCGAACACCGGGGAGCTGTTTTTT | CAIRPGLAGGPNTGELFF
TRBJ1-1 | - | TRBV25-1 | many | TGTGCCAGCTCGGGCACTGAAGCTTTCTTT | CASSGTEAFF
TRBJ1-2 | TRBD1 | TRBV29-1 | many | TGCAGCGTTCCCCCATCCGAGAACAGGGGGGATGGCTACACCTTC | CSVPPSENRGDGYTF
TRBJ2-7 | TRBD1 | TRBV7-7 | few | TGTGCTAGCAGTCCCGGGACAGGGAAGGCAGGCGAGCAGTACTTC | CASSPGTGKAGEQYF
TRBJ2-1 | - | TRBV5-1 | many | TGCGCCAGCAGCCCCGAGGGCGATGAGCAGTTCTTC | CASSPEGDEQFF
TRBJ1-1 | - | TRBV6-5 | - | TGTGCCAGCAGTTATGCTACAGGCGGGGACACTGAAGCTTTCTTT | CASSYATGGDTEAFF
TRBJ2-7 | TRBD1 | TRBV29-1 | many | TGCAGCGTTGAAGTAACAGGGGGCTCGTACGAGCAGTACTTC | CSVEVTGGSYEQYF
TRBJ2-7 | TRBD2 | TRBV27 | - | TGTGCCAGCAGTTCCCTAACTAGCGGGAGTAGCGGGGAGCAGTACTTC | CASSSLTSGSSGEQYF
TRBJ2-7 | - | TRBV12-3/TRBV12-4 | many | TGTGCCAGCAGTTTAGGGGCAGGGTCCCACGAGCAGTACTTC | CASSLGAGSHEQYF
TRBJ2-7 | - | TRBV10-2 | few | TGCGCCAGCAGTGAGTCCGCCTTTTCTGGGTCCGAGCAGTACTTC | CASSESAFSGSEQYF
TRBJ2-7 | TRBD1 | TRBV10-3 | many | TGTGCCATCACCGAAGAACGGACAGGCTACGAGCAGTACTTC | CAITEERTGYEQYF
TRBJ2-7 | - | TRBV5-1 | few | TGCGCCAGCAGCTTGGAAGGTCCCCTCTCCTACGAGCAGTACTTC | CASSLEGPLSYEQYF
TRBJ1-1 | - | TRBV20-1 | - | TGCAGTGTTGGGACACTTCAAGCTTTCTTT | CSVGTLQAFF
TRBJ2-2 | - | TRBV7-7 | - | TGTGCTAGCAGCTTACAGGCAGGGCTTCCCACCGGGGAGCTGTTTTTT | CASSLQAGLPTGELFF